This T cell receptor (beta chain) was captured in a study of beta chain features in type 1 diabetes. Across the study: No age, gender or cell yield differences were seen between patients and healthy donors. Notes on the study in general: There was no resolution here of whether HLA type influences TCRB rearrangement. Sampled from patients, naive, central memory and Treg TCRB repertoires appeared more similar than those sampled from healthy donors. TCRB CDR3s were moderately but significantly shorter in Type 1 diabetes patients in all four CD4+ subsets.

The CDR3 consists of 13 residues. Germline lookup yields CDR1 SGHTA and CDR2 FQGNSA. Trimming at V came to 3 bases and at J to 6 bases, leaving 5 bases not matched to a gene. This clone turned up a few times. The antigen remains unidentified. What was sequenced were expressed TCRB transcripts, since all of the isolated RNA had been reverse transcribed. Some clones are missing from TCRdb's copy, which holds only in-frame ones; the method was immunoSEQ multiplex PCR. The data show more than 100,000 clones, 28% seen once. A single heparinised draw of roughly 120 mL on average was taken per donor. The receptor comes from a woman aged 18-35 years with type 1 diabetes. The sequencing input was central memory CD4+ T cells from blood. The chain joins TRBV7-2 to TRBJ2-7, with 7 bases that match TRBD1. In DNA, the CDR3 is TGTGCCAGCAGCTTCGCGTCAGGGGGCGAGCAGTACGTC. It translates to CASSFASGGEQYV.